These 7 T cell receptor beta chains share one sample of origin, sequenced in a study of OX40 agonist ivuxolimab in advanced cancers. TCRdb's copy holds only in-frame clones and misses some; the assay was immunoSEQ multiplex PCR. The table includes 50,000 to 70,000 clones, over 80% detected once. Sequenced here: CD4+ or CD8+ T cells sorted from blood, sampled in a trial of the OX40 agonist ivuxolimab. The receptors derive from an adult with an advanced solid tumor such as melanoma, head and neck, liver or kidney cancer.

The V and J genes are TRBV19 and TRBJ2-4, with 8 bases matching TRBD1. The V and J ends lost 6 bases and 6 bases, in that order; junction bases with no gene match: 4. This CDR3 is built from 13 residues. Germline V gene sequence: CDR1 LNHDA, CDR2 SQIVND (reference sequence). Here the CDR3 reads CASSVDRANIQYF. The CDR3 DNA sequence: TGTGCCAGTAGCGTGGACAGGGCAAACATTCAGTACTTC.

The gene calls are TRBV18 and TRBJ2-1; maybe TRBD1 (5 bases). The CDR3 is 17 amino acids. Per the germline V gene, CDR1 is KGHSH and CDR2 is LQKENI. V lost 1 base and J lost 2, with 15 bases in between. The CDR3 is CASSPRFLQATYNEQFF. CDR3 nucleotide sequence: TGTGCCAGCTCACCACGCTTTTTACAGGCGACCTACAATGAGCAGTTCTTC.

About this clone: Germline and junction disagree at one end, which may indicate a read error. The sample carries other DNA sequences with the same CDR3. The gene calls are TRBV28 and TRBJ2-7; 8 bases fit TRBD1. Germline-derived CDR1 and CDR2 are MDHEN and SYDVKM. This CDR3 has 19 amino acids. The CDR3 loop is CASSYYWGQEPGSSYEQYF. CDR3 DNA: TGTGCTAGCAGTTATTACTGGGGACAGGAACCAGGAAGCTCCTACGAGCAGTACTTC.

The rearrangement joins TRBV6-5 to TRBJ2-7, with 9 nucleotides matching TRBD2. Germline trimming cut 4 bases from V and 3 bases from J; bases unmatched to any gene: 4. The CDR3 runs to 14 residues. Germline values: CDR1 MNHEY, CDR2 SVGAGI. The CDR3 region has the DNA TGTGCCAGCAGTTCGATAGCGGGAGTCTACGAGCAGTACTTC. This sequence encodes CASSSIAGVYEQYF.

V and J are TRBV19 and TRBJ1-2; 9 positions agree with TRBD1. Losses at the gene ends were 5 bases for V and 2 bases for J; bases not matched to a gene: 3. Per germline, CDR1 LNHDA and CDR2 SQIVND (reference sequence). This CDR3 region has 14 residues. The CDR3 is CASSWGTGNYGYTF. As DNA, the CDR3 is TGTGCCAGTAGTTGGGGGACAGGGAACTATGGCTACACCTTC.

The chain couples TRBV12-5 to TRBJ1-5; perhaps TRBD1 as D (5 bases). V gave up 0 bases and J gave up 3 bases, with 15 bases separating them. Germline CDR1 and CDR2: LGHNT and FRNRAP. CDR3 length: 17 residues. The CDR3 loop is CASGLVQLGQTNQPQHF. For the CDR3, the DNA is TGTGCTAGTGGTTTGGTACAATTGGGGCAGACCAATCAGCCCCAGCATTTT.

The chain links TRBV4-1 to TRBJ1-5; 7 nucleotides align to TRBD1. J lost 0 bases, V lost 3 bases, and 8 bases had no gene match. Germline CDR1 is MGHRA and CDR2 is YSYEKL. The CDR3 has 17 amino acids. CDR3 sequence reads: CASSHPGTVDSNQPQHF. CDR3 DNA: TGCGCCAGCAGCCATCCCGGGACAGTCGATAGCAATCAGCCCCAGCATTTT.